This T cell receptor beta chain is from a study of blood T cell repertoires in COVID-19. Overall study: Material from acute and convalescent COVID-19 was sourced from the United States, Italy and Spain.

Repertoires were generated with immunoSEQ multiplex PCR, while TCRdb's copy carries only in-frame clones and drops some. Of about 160,000 clones listed, 87% are singletons. Across under 25 US areas, participants ranged in age from about 18 to 90 years. Clinical histories supplied by participants themselves formed the basis of cohort assignment. This CDR3 spans 14 amino acids. V shed 3 bases and J 12 bases; nucleotides not matched to a gene: 12. CDR1 and CDR2 from the germline V gene are MNHEY and SVGEGT. This receptor was identified in a middle-aged woman who had been exposed to COVID-19. V and J are TRBV6-2 or TRBV6-3 and TRBJ1-2; the match to TRBD1 covers 8 bases. The sample comprised PBMCs or T cells enriched from blood (not recorded which). The CDR3 protein is CASSYPGQVFWNTF. The CDR3 DNA reads as TGTGCCAGCAGTTATCCGGGACAGGTCTTCTGGAACACCTTC.